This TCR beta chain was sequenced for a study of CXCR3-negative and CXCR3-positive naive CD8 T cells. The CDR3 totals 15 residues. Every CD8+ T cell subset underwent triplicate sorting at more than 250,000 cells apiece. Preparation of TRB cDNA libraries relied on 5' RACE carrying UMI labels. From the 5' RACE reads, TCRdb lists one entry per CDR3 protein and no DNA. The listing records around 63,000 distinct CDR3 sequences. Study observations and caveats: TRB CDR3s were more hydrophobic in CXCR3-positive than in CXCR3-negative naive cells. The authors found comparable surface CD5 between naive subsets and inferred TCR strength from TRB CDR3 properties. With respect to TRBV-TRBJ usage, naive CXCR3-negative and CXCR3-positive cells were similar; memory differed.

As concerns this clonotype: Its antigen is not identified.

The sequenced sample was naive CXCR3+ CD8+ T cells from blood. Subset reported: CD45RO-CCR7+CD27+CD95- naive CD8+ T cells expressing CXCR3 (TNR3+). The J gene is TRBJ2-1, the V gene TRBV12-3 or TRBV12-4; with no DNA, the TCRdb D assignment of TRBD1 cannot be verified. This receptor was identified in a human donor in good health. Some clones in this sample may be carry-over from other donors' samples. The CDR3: CASSLSGGPYNEQFF.